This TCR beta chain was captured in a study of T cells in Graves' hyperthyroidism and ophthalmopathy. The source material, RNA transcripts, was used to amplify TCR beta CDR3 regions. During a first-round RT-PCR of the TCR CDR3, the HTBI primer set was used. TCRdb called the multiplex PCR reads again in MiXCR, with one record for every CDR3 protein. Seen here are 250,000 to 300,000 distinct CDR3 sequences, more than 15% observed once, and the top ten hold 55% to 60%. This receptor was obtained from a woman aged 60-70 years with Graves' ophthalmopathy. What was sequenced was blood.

CDR3 amino acids: CASSPTGGSVQPQHF. The CDR3 DNA is TGTGCCAGCAGCCCTACGGGGGGCTCGGTTCAGCCCCAGCATTTT. The rearrangement links TRBV7-8 to TRBJ1-5, with D tentatively TRBD1 (6 bases). V shed 5 bases and J shed 6 bases, with 17 bases lying between them. This CDR3 region has 15 residues. Germline assignment: CDR1 SGHVS and CDR2 FQNEAQ.